The 25 T cell receptor beta chains in this list originate from one sample, sequenced in a study of neurological immune-mediated disorders. Via MiXCR, TCRdb re-called the 5' RACE reads, giving one row per CDR3 protein. The repertoire holds some 95,000 distinct CDR3 sequences, with roughly 4% as singletons. Material: PBMCs. All receptors derive from a woman between 18 and 30 years old with multiple sclerosis.

This clonotype was detected ten times or more. The genes are TRBV7-2 and TRBJ2-3; TRBD2 matches 8 bases. Germline CDR1 reads SGHTA; CDR2 reads FQGNSA. The CDR3 extends over 16 amino acids. The V segment lost 5 bases and the J segment 0 bases; nucleotides outside the gene matches: 7. CDR3 amino acids: CASSTWTSLSTDTQYF. Written as DNA, the CDR3 is TGTGCCAGCAGCACCTGGACTAGCCTTAGCACAGATACGCAGTATTTT. The full variable domain, with the rest looked up from reference TRBV7-2 and TRBJ2-3, is GAGVSQSPSNKVTEKGKDVELRCDPISGHTALYWYRQSLGQGLEFLIYFQGNSAPDKSGLPSDRFSAERTGGSVSTLTIQRTQQEDSAVYLCASSTWTSLSTDTQYFGPGTRLTVL.

In its sample, this clonotype was seen a few times. An end of the junction differs from the germline gene, which may be a read error. The chain uses TRBV28 and TRBJ2-3; perhaps TRBD2 as D (6 bases). Germline V CDR1 and CDR2: MDHEN, SYDVKM. This CDR3 is 17 amino acids long. The CDR3 is CASSLLIGGFVTDKQYF. As DNA, the CDR3 is TGTGCCAGCAGTTTACTTATTGGGGGGTTCGTCACAGATAAGCAGTATTTT. Full variable domain (outside the CDR3, taken from reference TRBV28 and TRBJ2-3): DVKVTQSSRYLVKRTGEKVFLECVQDMDHENMFWYRQDPGLGLRLIYFSYDVKMKEKGDIPEGYSVSREKKERFSLILESASTNQTSMYLCASSLLIGGFVTDKQYFGPGTRLTVL.

The V gene is TRBV6-5, the J gene TRBJ2-7; 9 bases agree with TRBD2. Germline CDR1 reads MNHEY; CDR2 reads SVGAGI. The CDR3 has 15 amino acids. The V gene end was trimmed by 6 bases and the J gene end by 3 bases; junction bases not matched to a gene: 9. The chain's CDR3 is CASRGYIAGVYEQYF. The CDR3 nucleotides are TGTGCCAGCAGAGGTTACATAGCGGGGGTCTACGAGCAGTACTTC.

This clonotype was seen a handful of times. This CDR3 reads CASSPRVNYGYTF. CDR3 coding DNA: TGTGCCAGCAGCCCGAGGGTTAACTATGGCTACACCTTC. V and J are TRBV7-2 and TRBJ1-2; D is uncertain. The CDR3 runs 13 residues. Trimming removed 5 bases at V and 1 base at J, with 8 bases between. CDR1 and CDR2 (germline): SGHTA, FQGNSA.

This clonotype was observed many times. The V gene is TRBV5-1, the J gene TRBJ1-1; a possible D gene is TRBD1 (6 bases). The CDR3 is 14 amino acids. Per germline, CDR1 SGHRS and CDR2 YFSETQ. The V and J ends lost 2 bases and 2 bases respectively, with 10 bases between them. The CDR3 region has the DNA TGCGCCAGCAGCTTCATTGGGGGCAACACTGAAGCTTTCTTT. This translates into CASSFIGGNTEAFF.

This clonotype occurred many times. This chain uses TRBV11-2 with TRBJ1-4, with 8 bases aligning to TRBD1. The CDR3 is 14 residues long. The ends lost 3 bases at V and 8 bases at J; junction bases unmatched: 5. Germline V gives CDR1 SGHAT, CDR2 FQNNGV. CDR3 in amino acids: CASSFPQGAEKLFF. For the CDR3, the DNA is TGTGCCAGCAGCTTCCCGCAGGGGGCAGAAAAACTGTTTTTT.

This clonotype has ten or more counts. The chain combines TRBV6-6 with TRBJ2-2; TRBD2 is a possible D gene (6 bases). CDR3 length: 15 residues. The V end lost 4 bases, the J end lost 1 base, and 10 bases lay between the germline ends. In germline, CDR1 is MNHNY, CDR2 SVGAGI (reference sequence). The CDR3 protein is CASSSLGGNTGELFF. The CDR3 DNA reads TGTGCCAGCAGTTCGCTGGGAGGGAACACCGGGGAGCTGTTTTTT.

There are many counts of this clonotype. This rearrangement joins TRBV10-1 to TRBJ1-2; D not resolved. This CDR3 has 14 residues. V lost 5 bases, J lost 4 bases, and 14 bases lay in between. CDR1 WNHNN and CDR2 SYGVQD come from the germline V gene (reference sequence). The DNA for the CDR3 is TGCGCCAGCAGTAATAGGGATGGAGGCTATGGCTACACCTTC. Translating it yields CASSNRDGGYGYTF.

This clonotype was recorded many times. The chain links TRBV12-3 or TRBV12-4 to TRBJ1-1; 9 bases match TRBD1. The CDR3 loop spans 15 amino acids. Trimming at V came to 6 bases and at J to 4 bases, leaving 9 bases not matched to a gene. CDR3 sequence reads: CASRDKGQGLTEAFF. The CDR3 nucleotides are TGTGCCAGCAGAGATAAGGGACAGGGCCTCACTGAAGCTTTCTTT.

In its sample, this clonotype was seen many times. The CDR3: CASSLGLGNTGELFF. CDR3 nucleotide sequence: TGTGCCAGCAGCTTAGGGCTAGGAAACACCGGGGAGCTGTTTTTT. The gene calls are TRBV7-2 and TRBJ2-2; D call uncertain. The germline V and J ends were trimmed by 1 base and 2 bases, with 8 bases remaining between them. This CDR3 contains 15 residues. CDR1 is SGHTA and CDR2 is FQGNSA in the germline V gene.

V gene TRBV6-5 combines with J gene TRBJ1-1, with D hard to call. Deletions cut 1 base from V and 2 bases from J, with 5 bases between. The CDR3 runs 13 residues. CDR1 MNHEY and CDR2 SVGAGI come from the germline V gene. In nucleotides, the CDR3 is TGTGCCAGCAGTTACTTGGTTAACACTGAAGCTTTCTTT. Amino acid sequence: CASSYLVNTEAFF.

There are many counts of this clonotype. The rearrangement joins TRBV12-3 or TRBV12-4 to TRBJ1-1, with D unclear. CDR3 length: 13 residues. V lost 3 bases, J lost 4 bases, and 9 bases lay in between. This CDR3 reads CASSLVELTEAFF. CDR3 coding DNA: TGTGCCAGCAGTTTGGTAGAACTCACTGAAGCTTTCTTT.

There are many counts of this clonotype. The chain is built from TRBV5-6 and TRBJ1-1; D not resolved. V was trimmed by 2 bases and J by 1 base, leaving 12 bases between them. The CDR3 totals 15 residues. CDR1 and CDR2 from the germline V gene are SGHDT and YYEEEE. The CDR3 bases are TGTGCCAGCAGCTTCTTGCCACCTAAGAACACTGAAGCTTTCTTT. As protein: CASSFLPPKNTEAFF.

At least ten counts were recorded for this clonotype. The chain recombines TRBV12-3 or TRBV12-4 with TRBJ2-3; the match to TRBD2 covers 11 bases. CDR3 length: 18 amino acids. The V gene end was trimmed by 5 bases and the J gene end by 1 base; junction bases not matched to a gene: 11. DNA for the CDR3: TGTGCCAGCAGTCCGATCCTCCTAGCGGGGGGAGGCACAGATACGCAGTATTTT. Translation: CASSPILLAGGGTDTQYF.

With regard to this clonotype: This sequence may be a read error, since a much larger clone differs from it by one base. The V call is TRBV3-1, the J call TRBJ2-1; D is possibly TRBD2 (6 bases). Germline loops: CDR1 LGHDT, CDR2 YNNKEL (reference sequence). V was cut by 3 bases and J by 4 bases, with 13 bases left in between. The CDR3 contains 15 residues. The CDR3 bases are TGTGCCAGCAGCCAGGAGGGAAAGCCATACAATGAGCAGTTCTTC. Its translation is CASSQEGKPYNEQFF.

In this sample, this clonotype turned up many times. This chain links TRBV7-8 with TRBJ2-7, with TRBD2 matching over 7 bases. The CDR3 has 15 residues. The V gene's germline CDR1 is SGHVS and CDR2 FQNEAQ. The ends lost 3 bases at V and 3 bases at J; junction bases unmatched: 8. DNA of the CDR3: TGTGCCAGCAGCTTCGGAGCTAGCGGATACTACGAGCAGTACTTC. The encoded protein is CASSFGASGYYEQYF. Full variable domain (remainder filled in from reference TRBV7-8 and TRBJ2-7): GAGVSQSPRYKVAKRGQDVALRCDPISGHVSLFWYQQALGQGPEFLTYFQNEAQLDKSGLPSDRFFAERPEGSVSTLKIQRTQQEDSAVYLCASSFGASGYYEQYFGPGTRLTVT.

This clonotype has ten or more counts. J is TRBJ2-7 and V is TRBV20-1; the D gene is possibly TRBD2 (6 bases). Germline CDR1 is DFQATT and CDR2 is SNEGSKA (reference sequence). The CDR3 is made up of 16 amino acids. V was shortened by 0 bases and J by 6 bases, with 21 bases between the two germline ends. CDR3 in DNA: TGCAGTGCTAGAGATTTTATACGGACGCTGGGGGGCGAGCAGTACTTC. Translated: CSARDFIRTLGGEQYF.

The chain recombines TRBV11-3 with TRBJ2-2; unclear D gene. Between the trimmed V and J ends, which lost 6 bases and 0 bases, there was a span of 17 bases. The CDR3 is made up of 17 amino acids. Germline V CDR1 and CDR2: SGHNT, YENEEA. The CDR3 DNA reads TGTGCCAGCAGTGAATGGCGTACCTCCTCGAACACCGGGGAGCTGTTTTTT. This gives the protein CASSEWRTSSNTGELFF.

This clonotype occurred many times. The chain links TRBV5-1 to TRBJ2-3, with 8 bases matching TRBD1. CDR1 SGHRS and CDR2 YFSETQ come from the germline V gene. The CDR3 is made up of 15 amino acids. V was pared by 5 bases and J by 1 base, with 6 bases of the junction left unmatched. The CDR3 DNA is TGCGCCAGCAGTCCGACAGGGGCAGGCACAGATACGCAGTATTTT. Protein sequence: CASSPTGAGTDTQYF.

The sample holds many counts of this clonotype. The chain couples TRBV20-1 to TRBJ2-7; 10 bases are a match to TRBD1. CDR1 is DFQATT and CDR2 is SNEGSKA in the germline V gene (reference sequence). The CDR3 loop spans 14 amino acids. The J segment lost 1 base and the V segment lost 6 bases, leaving 6 bases of the junction unmatched. The CDR3 bases are TGCAGTGCCGTCCGGGACAGGGGATCCTACGAGCAGTACTTC. Its protein product is CSAVRDRGSYEQYF.

This clonotype was seen ten or more times. The CDR3 region is CASSLVQLEKLFF. DNA of the CDR3: TGTGCCAGCAGCTTGGTTCAGCTTGAAAAACTGTTTTTT. V is TRBV5-5 and J is TRBJ1-4, with D uncertain. The germline V gene encodes CDR1 SGHKS and CDR2 YYEKEE (reference sequence). Between the trimmed V and J ends, which lost 0 bases and 7 bases, there was a span of 7 bases. This CDR3 region has 13 residues.

In this sample, this clonotype turned up many times. J is TRBJ2-7 and V is TRBV12-3 or TRBV12-4, with 8 nucleotides matching TRBD2. Trimming cost V 7 bases and J 7 bases; bases outside gene matches: 18. The CDR3 totals 16 residues. The CDR3 coding sequence is TGTGCCAGCACCTCAACCCTGGCGGGAGGCGTGGGAGAGCAGTACTTC. Its protein is CASTSTLAGGVGEQYF.

This clonotype was detected ten times or more. The chain has TRBV20-1 and TRBJ2-7; TRBD2 aligns across 7 bases. V was clipped by 6 bases and J by 2 bases; unmatched bases: 10. The CDR3 is 14 residues long. CDR1 is DFQATT, CDR2 SNEGSKA, per germline (reference sequence). The CDR3 nucleotides read TGCAGTGCCACCCGGTGGGAGGGTCCCTACGAGCAGTACTTC. Encoded protein: CSATRWEGPYEQYF.

This clonotype was counted many times. The chain links TRBV7-2 to TRBJ2-7; D possibly corresponds to TRBD2 (6 bases). In germline, CDR1 is SGHTA, CDR2 FQGNSA. The CDR3 sequence is 14 residues long. V shed 5 bases and J shed 6 bases, with 17 bases lying between them. In DNA, the CDR3 is TGTGCCAGCAGCCCAACCCTGGCGGGGAGCGAGCAGTACTTC. This translates into CASSPTLAGSEQYF.

This clonotype was recorded many times. The chain recombines TRBV5-1 with TRBJ2-1, with D possibly matching TRBD1 (6 bases). CDR1 and CDR2 from the germline V gene are SGHRS and YFSETQ. This CDR3 comprises 17 residues. Trimming stripped 3 bases from V and 0 bases from J, with 16 bases between. The CDR3 sequence: CASSSRPRDNSYNEQFF. In DNA, the CDR3 is TGCGCCAGCAGCTCCCGCCCTCGGGACAACTCCTACAATGAGCAGTTCTTC.